A single sample gave rise to the 31 T cell receptor beta chains below, sequenced in a study of response to subunit inactivated influenza vaccine. Via MiXCR, TCRdb re-called the RT-PCR reads, giving one row per CDR3 protein. Here the sample spans around 570,000 distinct CDR3 sequences, less than 8% being singletons. This specimen was PBMCs from blood, taken less than 30 months after vaccination. The receptors originated from a man in his fifties or sixties who received an inactivated influenza vaccine.

The J gene is TRBJ1-3, the V gene TRBV30, with D perhaps TRBD1 (5 bases). The V end lost 0 bases, the J end lost 1 base, and 10 bases lay between the germline ends. This CDR3 is built from 15 residues. Germline V gene lookup returns CDR1 GTSNPN and CDR2 SVGIG (reference sequence). The CDR3 loop is CAWSVQSGSGNTIYF. The CDR3 coding sequence is TGTGCCTGGAGTGTACAGTCAGGGTCTGGAAACACCATATATTTT.

This clonotype was detected ten times or more. The chain combines TRBV9 with TRBJ2-3; 9 bases are shared with TRBD2. Per the germline V gene, CDR1 is SGDLS and CDR2 is YYNGEE. This CDR3 spans 16 amino acids. J lost 3 bases, V lost 3 bases, and 8 bases had no gene match. The CDR3 reads CASSATSSGVTDTQYF. In DNA form, the CDR3 reads TGTGCCAGCAGCGCAACCTCTAGCGGGGTAACAGATACGCAGTATTTT.

This clonotype was seen only a few times. This sequence joins TRBV24-1 and TRBJ2-3, with a weak D call TRBD2 (6 bases). V lost 3 bases to trimming and J lost 0 bases, with 12 bases between them. The CDR3 is 16 amino acids. The germline CDR1 and CDR2 sequences are KGHDR and SFDVKD. Here the CDR3 reads CATSDPGRGSTDTQYF. The CDR3 DNA follows: TGTGCCACCAGTGATCCCGGGCGGGGAAGCACAGATACGCAGTATTTT.

This clonotype was detected many times. The chain combines TRBV12-3 or TRBV12-4 with TRBJ1-2, with 10 bases aligning to TRBD1. CDR3 length equals 14 residues. V was pared by 7 bases and J by 4 bases, with 6 bases of the junction left unmatched. Here the CDR3 reads CASTVGDRGYGYTF. The CDR3 nucleotides are TGTGCCAGCACGGTAGGGGACAGGGGCTATGGCTACACCTTC.

The rearrangement joins TRBV19 to TRBJ1-6, with D possibly matching TRBD1 (5 bases). This CDR3 region has 15 residues. The V gene's germline CDR1 is LNHDA and CDR2 SQIVND (reference sequence). V lost 7 bases to trimming and J lost 8 bases, with 18 bases between them. In DNA, the CDR3 is TGTGCCAGTAAGACGACAGACCTGTTGGATTCACCCCTCCACTTT. Translation gives CASKTTDLLDSPLHF.

This clonotype was counted ten times or more. The chain employs TRBV3-1 and TRBJ2-7; 7 nucleotides line up with TRBD1. V lost 5 bases and J lost 3; bases outside the gene matches: 7. CDR1 is LGHDT and CDR2 is YNNKEL in the germline V gene (reference sequence). The CDR3 is 14 residues long. The DNA for the CDR3 is TGTGCCAGCAGCGCCAGACAGGGTTTCTACGAGCAGTACTTC. Protein: CASSARQGFYEQYF.

This clonotype has more than one count but fewer than ten. The chain links TRBV3-1 to TRBJ1-6; 8 nucleotides match TRBD1. CDR1 LGHDT and CDR2 YNNKEL come from the germline V gene (reference sequence). With V trimmed by 4 bases and J by 10 bases, 3 bases remained unmatched. This CDR3 contains 13 residues. The CDR3 protein is CASSPRTGSPLHF. In DNA, the CDR3 is TGTGCCAGCAGCCCTAGGACAGGGTCACCCCTCCACTTT.

The chain links TRBV25-1 to TRBJ2-3; D is undetermined. CDR3 size: 14 residues. Trimming cost V 4 bases and J 5 bases, with 13 bases left between them. CDR1 MGHDK and CDR2 SYGVNS come from the germline V gene. The CDR3 bases are TGTGCCAGCAGTGGATCGCTTTTCGGAGATACGCAGTATTTT. This codes for CASSGSLFGDTQYF.

This clonotype showed up just a few times. The V and J genes are TRBV29-1 and TRBJ2-5, with a weak D call TRBD2 (6 bases). Germline lookup yields CDR1 SQVTM and CDR2 ANQGSEA. Trimming pared 6 bases from V and 0 bases from J, leaving 11 bases between. The CDR3 has 13 residues. DNA of the CDR3: TGCAGCGTGATTGGGGACTACCAAGAGACCCAGTACTTC. Translation gives CSVIGDYQETQYF.

The J gene is TRBJ2-7, the V gene TRBV6-1, with D unclear. V was shortened by 7 bases and J by 2 bases, with 9 bases between the two germline ends. The CDR3 length is 12 residues. CDR1 MNHNS and CDR2 SASEGT come from the germline V gene. The CDR3 here is CASIRAPYEQYF. CDR3 in DNA: TGTGCCAGCATTAGGGCTCCCTACGAGCAGTACTTC.

The rearrangement joins TRBV6-5 to TRBJ1-2, with no clear D. The germline V gene has CDR1 MNHEY and CDR2 SVGAGI. This CDR3 spans 16 amino acids. V lost 0 bases and J 7 bases, leaving 18 bases between the germline ends. As DNA, the CDR3 is TGTGCCAGCAGTTACTCAGTCCTCTTGAAGGGCGGTGGCTACACCTTC. Translation gives CASSYSVLLKGGGYTF.

This clonotype was seen many times. The CDR3 DNA reads as TGTGCCAGCTGGGGGGAAAACAATGAGCAGTTCTTC. Translation: CASWGENNEQFF. This rearrangement joins TRBV12-3 or TRBV12-4 to TRBJ2-1, with D possibly being TRBD2 (6 bases). This CDR3 has 12 amino acids. V gave up 8 bases and J gave up 5 bases, with 10 bases separating them.

This clonotype was found once. The genes are TRBV19 and TRBJ2-7; TRBD1 matches at 7 bases. CDR3 length equals 14 residues. After removal of 7 bases from V and 0 bases from J, the junction contained 6 bases not matched to a gene. The germline gives CDR1 LNHDA, CDR2 SQIVND (reference sequence). The CDR3 here is CASTTTGSSYEQYF. CDR3 DNA sequence: TGTGCCAGTACCACGACAGGGAGCTCCTACGAGCAGTACTTC.

J is TRBJ2-1 and V is TRBV28; D gene uncertain. CDR1 is MDHEN, CDR2 SYDVKM, per germline. This CDR3 is 16 amino acids long. Between the trimmed V and J ends, which lost 4 bases and 6 bases, there was a span of 19 bases. CDR3 nucleotide sequence: TGTGCCAGCAGTTCCCCCGGATCGCGGAGCCGCAATGAGCAGTTCTTC. Protein product: CASSSPGSRSRNEQFF.

This clonotype was picked up many times. V and J are TRBV20-1 and TRBJ2-3; D not certain. Looked up from germline, CDR1 is DFQATT and CDR2 is SNEGSKA (reference sequence). The CDR3 is 13 residues long. Trimming took 1 base from V and 3 from J, leaving 8 bases between them. The CDR3 here is CSARVAGTDTQYF. The DNA of the CDR3 is TGCAGTGCTAGAGTTGCTGGGACAGATACGCAGTATTTT.

The rearrangement joins TRBV4-2 to TRBJ1-2; D is unclear. The germline V and J ends were trimmed by 0 bases and 1 base, with 15 bases remaining between them. CDR3 length: 17 amino acids. Germline V lookup: CDR1 LGHNA, CDR2 YNFKEQ. The CDR3 DNA follows: TGTGCCAGCAGCCAAGAAGGCCCTGTCAGTAGTAACTATGGCTACACCTTC. Amino acid sequence: CASSQEGPVSSNYGYTF.

This clonotype was counted ten times or more. The chain recombines TRBV4-2 with TRBJ2-7, with D possibly matching TRBD2 (5 bases). The CDR3 is 13 residues long. The germline V and J ends were trimmed by 0 bases and 7 bases, with 10 bases remaining between them. Per germline, CDR1 LGHNA and CDR2 YNFKEQ. CDR3 loop: CASSQDRDREQYF. The CDR3 DNA sequence: TGTGCCAGCAGCCAAGATCGGGATAGGGAGCAGTACTTC.

A few counts support this clonotype. The chain is built from TRBV7-2 and TRBJ2-7; D is perhaps TRBD2 (6 bases). Trimming stripped 1 base from V and 4 bases from J, with 14 bases between. The CDR3 has 15 residues. Germline CDR1 reads SGHTA; CDR2 reads FQGNSA. CDR3 DNA: TGTGCCAGCAGCTTAGTTTTCCAGGGAGGTTACGAGCAGTACTTC. Its translation is CASSLVFQGGYEQYF.

The CDR3 region has the DNA TGCGCCAGCAGCCAAGAGCGGTTGTCCAATGAGCAGTTCTTC. This encodes CASSQERLSNEQFF. The rearrangement links TRBV4-1 to TRBJ2-1; D is uncertain. Germline assignment: CDR1 MGHRA and CDR2 YSYEKL. Trimming took 0 bases from V and 6 from J, leaving 9 bases between them. The CDR3 totals 14 residues.

This clonotype appeared a few times. This chain connects TRBV18 to TRBJ1-3; D might be TRBD1 (5 bases). Germline V gives CDR1 KGHSH, CDR2 LQKENI. Trimming took 1 base from V and 16 from J, leaving 17 bases between them. The CDR3 has 13 residues. CDR3 sequence: CASSPLGDQSLYF. The CDR3 nucleotides are TGTGCCAGCTCACCACTGGGGGACCAGTCCCTGTATTTT. Filled out from reference TRBV18 and TRBJ1-3, the complete variable domain reads NAGVMQNPRHLVRRRGQEARLRCSPMKGHSHVYWYRQLPEEGLKFMVYLQKENIIDESGMPKERFSAEFPKEGPSILRIQQVVRGDSAAYFCASSPLGDQSLYFGEGSWLTVV.

There are many counts of this clonotype. V gene TRBV5-1 combines with J gene TRBJ2-7, with 8 bases lining up with TRBD1. Germline V gene lookup returns CDR1 SGHRS and CDR2 YFSETQ. CDR3 length: 18 residues. J gave up 3 bases and V 0 bases, and 14 bases lay outside the gene matches. The CDR3 here is CASSLGNDGTGASYEQYF. The DNA of the CDR3 is TGCGCCAGCAGCTTGGGGAATGACGGGACAGGAGCTAGCTACGAGCAGTACTTC.

This clonotype has a handful of counts. This chain links TRBV7-2 with TRBJ2-5; 15 nucleotides agree with TRBD2. This CDR3 contains 13 residues. Germline V gene sequence: CDR1 SGHTA, CDR2 FQGNSA. Trimming at V came to 4 bases and at J to 11 bases, leaving 2 bases not matched to a gene. Here the CDR3 DNA reads TGTGCCAGCAGCTCGGGACTAGCGGGAGGACAGTACTTC. Translation gives CASSSGLAGGQYF.

This clonotype was detected many times. The J gene is TRBJ2-7, the V gene TRBV12-3 or TRBV12-4, with TRBD1 as a possible D gene (6 bases). V was clipped by 4 bases and J by 6 bases, with 13 bases between them. The CDR3 has 13 amino acids. This chain's CDR3 is CASSSLQGGEQYF. In DNA, the CDR3 is TGTGCCAGCAGTTCCTTACAGGGTGGCGAGCAGTACTTC.

This clonotype was detected many times. The J gene is TRBJ2-1, the V gene TRBV4-3; TRBD2 matches at 11 bases. J lost 7 bases, V lost 1 base, and 3 bases had no gene match. The CDR3 loop spans 15 amino acids. Germline CDR1 reads LGHNA; CDR2 reads YSLEER. The CDR3 DNA follows: TGCGCCAGCAGCCAAGCTCTAGCGGGAGGTAATGAGCAGTTCTTC. Translating gives CASSQALAGGNEQFF.

The sample holds a few counts of this clonotype. V usage is TRBV6-5 and J usage is TRBJ2-2; D unclear. V was trimmed by 4 bases and J by 0 bases, leaving 9 bases between them. Germline V gene sequence: CDR1 MNHEY, CDR2 SVGAGI. The CDR3 is 15 residues long. The CDR3 DNA is TGTGCCAGCAGTTCGTTTCTAACGAACACCGGGGAGCTGTTTTTT. Translation: CASSSFLTNTGELFF.

This clonotype was detected ten times or more. The chain has TRBV7-2 and TRBJ2-3; D gene ambiguous. The CDR3 is 14 residues long. The V end was cut by 5 bases, the J end by 0 bases, with 9 bases between. CDR1 SGHTA and CDR2 FQGNSA come from the germline V gene. The CDR3 protein is CASSPTLSTDTQYF. CDR3 in DNA: TGTGCCAGCAGCCCTACCCTGAGCACAGATACGCAGTATTTT.

The V call is TRBV20-1, the J call TRBJ2-1, with 7 bases aligning to TRBD2. Losses at the gene ends were 0 bases for V and 6 bases for J; bases not matched to a gene: 8. The length of the CDR3 is 15 residues. Germline V gene sequence: CDR1 DFQATT, CDR2 SNEGSKA (reference sequence). The CDR3 is CSARDLRLAVNEQFF. Here the CDR3 DNA reads TGCAGTGCTAGAGATCTTAGGCTAGCGGTCAATGAGCAGTTCTTC.

This clonotype was recorded at least ten times. The chain recombines TRBV12-3 or TRBV12-4 with TRBJ1-3, with D perhaps matching TRBD1 (5 bases). This CDR3 has 15 residues. V lost 5 bases to trimming and J lost 0 bases, with 11 bases between them. The CDR3 loop is CASSRDRLSGNTIYF. The CDR3 nucleotides read TGTGCCAGCAGTCGGGACCGTCTCTCTGGAAACACCATATATTTT.

The chain links TRBV6-5 to TRBJ2-7; perhaps TRBD2 as D (7 bases). Germline V CDR1 and CDR2: MNHEY, SVGAGI. Trimming left V 0 bases short and J 5 bases short, with 14 bases between. This CDR3 comprises 15 residues. CDR3 region: CASSYSGGPADEQYF. In DNA form, the CDR3 reads TGTGCCAGCAGTTACTCGGGGGGGCCGGCCGACGAGCAGTACTTC.

This clonotype was counted many times. The rearrangement links TRBV7-8 to TRBJ2-1; 14 bases are a match to TRBD2. The CDR3 length is 18 residues. Trimming took 2 bases from V and 5 from J; bases not matched to a gene: 8. Germline CDR1 reads SGHVS; CDR2 reads FQNEAQ. This chain's CDR3 is CASSLISGTSGRNNEQFF. The CDR3 DNA reads as TGTGCCAGCAGCTTAATCTCCGGGACTAGCGGGAGAAACAATGAGCAGTTCTTC.

A few counts support this clonotype. The chain is built from TRBV9 and TRBJ1-1; a possible D gene is TRBD1 (5 bases). V lost 5 bases, J lost 0 bases, and 14 bases lay in between. The CDR3 spans 15 residues. CDR1 SGDLS and CDR2 YYNGEE come from the germline V gene. The CDR3 region is CASSAEVGVNTEAFF. CDR3 coding DNA: TGTGCCAGCAGTGCAGAGGTGGGGGTGAACACTGAAGCTTTCTTT.